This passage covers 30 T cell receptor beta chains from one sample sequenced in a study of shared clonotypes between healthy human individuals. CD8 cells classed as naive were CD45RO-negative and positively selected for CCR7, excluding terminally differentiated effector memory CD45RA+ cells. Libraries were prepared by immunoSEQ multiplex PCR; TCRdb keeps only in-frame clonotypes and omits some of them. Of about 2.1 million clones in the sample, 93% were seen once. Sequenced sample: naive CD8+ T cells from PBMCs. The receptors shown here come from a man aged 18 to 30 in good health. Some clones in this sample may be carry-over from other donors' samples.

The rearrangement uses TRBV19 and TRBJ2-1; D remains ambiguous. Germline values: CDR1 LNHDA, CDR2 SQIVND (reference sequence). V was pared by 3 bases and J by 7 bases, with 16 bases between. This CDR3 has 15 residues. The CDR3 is CASSIVRDPGNEQFF. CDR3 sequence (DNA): TGTGCCAGTAGTATTGTAAGAGATCCCGGTAATGAGCAGTTCTTC.

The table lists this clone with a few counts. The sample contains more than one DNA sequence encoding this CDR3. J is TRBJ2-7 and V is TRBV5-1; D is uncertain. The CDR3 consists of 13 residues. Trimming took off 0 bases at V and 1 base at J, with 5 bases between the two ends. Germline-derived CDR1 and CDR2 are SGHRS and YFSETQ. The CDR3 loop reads CASSLAGSYEQYF. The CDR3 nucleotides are TGCGCCAGCAGCTTGGCCGGGTCCTACGAGCAGTACTTC. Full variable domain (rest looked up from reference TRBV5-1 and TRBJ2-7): KAGVTQTPRYLIKTRGQQVTLSCSPISGHRSVSWYQQTPGQGLQFLFEYFSETQRNKGNFPGRFSGRQFSNSRSEMNVSTLELGDSALYLCASSLAGSYEQYFGPGTRLTVT.

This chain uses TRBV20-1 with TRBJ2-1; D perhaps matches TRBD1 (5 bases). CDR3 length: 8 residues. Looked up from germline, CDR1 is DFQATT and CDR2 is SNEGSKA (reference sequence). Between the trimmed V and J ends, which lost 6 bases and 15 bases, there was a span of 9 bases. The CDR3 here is CSAWGTFF. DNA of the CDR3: TGCAGTGCCTGGGGCACGTTCTTC.

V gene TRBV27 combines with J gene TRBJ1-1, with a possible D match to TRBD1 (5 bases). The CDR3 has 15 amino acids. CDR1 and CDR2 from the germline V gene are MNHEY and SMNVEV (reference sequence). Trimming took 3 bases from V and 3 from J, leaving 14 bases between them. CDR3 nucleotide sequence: TGTGCCAGCAGTTTCGTCGGGGGAGGGGACACTGAAGCTTTCTTT. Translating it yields CASSFVGGGDTEAFF.

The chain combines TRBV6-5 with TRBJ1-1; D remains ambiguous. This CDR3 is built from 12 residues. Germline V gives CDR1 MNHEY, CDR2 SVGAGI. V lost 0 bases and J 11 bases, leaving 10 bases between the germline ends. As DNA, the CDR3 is TGTGCCAGCAGTTACTCGTGGGGAGATGCTTTCTTT. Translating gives CASSYSWGDAFF.

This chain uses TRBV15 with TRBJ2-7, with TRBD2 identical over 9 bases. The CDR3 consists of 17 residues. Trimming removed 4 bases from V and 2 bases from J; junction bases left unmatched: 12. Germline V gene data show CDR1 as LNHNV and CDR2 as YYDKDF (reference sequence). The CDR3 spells CATSMRWRTSVTYEQYF. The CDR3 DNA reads TGTGCCACCAGCATGAGGTGGAGGACTAGCGTTACCTACGAGCAGTACTTC.

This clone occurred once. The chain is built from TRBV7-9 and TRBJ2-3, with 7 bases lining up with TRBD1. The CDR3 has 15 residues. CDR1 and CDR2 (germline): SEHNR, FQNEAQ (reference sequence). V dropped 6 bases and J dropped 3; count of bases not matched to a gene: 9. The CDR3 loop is CASSTQGTWTDTQYF. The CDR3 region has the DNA TGTGCCAGCAGTACACAGGGGACCTGGACAGATACGCAGTATTTT.

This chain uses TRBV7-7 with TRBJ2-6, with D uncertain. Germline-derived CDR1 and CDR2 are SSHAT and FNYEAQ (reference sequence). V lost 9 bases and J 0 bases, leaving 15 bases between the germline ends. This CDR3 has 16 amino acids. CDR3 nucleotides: TGTGCCAGAACCCCGGACGGATACTCTGGGGCCAACGTCCTGACTTTC. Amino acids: CARTPDGYSGANVLTF.

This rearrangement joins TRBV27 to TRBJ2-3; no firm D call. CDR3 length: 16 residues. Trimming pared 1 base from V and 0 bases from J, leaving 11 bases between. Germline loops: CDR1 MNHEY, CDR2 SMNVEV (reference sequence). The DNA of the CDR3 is TGTGCCAGCAGTTTATTATCACCGGTTAGCACAGATACGCAGTATTTT. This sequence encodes CASSLLSPVSTDTQYF.

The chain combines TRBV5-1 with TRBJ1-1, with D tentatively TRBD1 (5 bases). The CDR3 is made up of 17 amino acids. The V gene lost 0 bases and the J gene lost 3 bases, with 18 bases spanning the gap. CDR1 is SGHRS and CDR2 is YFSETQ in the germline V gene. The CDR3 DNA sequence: TGCGCCAGCAGCTTGGCCTCGCTGTGGGGGGAGGACACTGAAGCTTTCTTT. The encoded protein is CASSLASLWGEDTEAFF.

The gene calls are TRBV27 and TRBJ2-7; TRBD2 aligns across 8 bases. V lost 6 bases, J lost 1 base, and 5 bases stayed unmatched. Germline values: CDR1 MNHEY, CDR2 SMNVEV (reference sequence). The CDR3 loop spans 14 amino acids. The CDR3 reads CASSDKRESYEQYF. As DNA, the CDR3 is TGTGCCAGCAGCGATAAGCGGGAGTCCTACGAGCAGTACTTC.

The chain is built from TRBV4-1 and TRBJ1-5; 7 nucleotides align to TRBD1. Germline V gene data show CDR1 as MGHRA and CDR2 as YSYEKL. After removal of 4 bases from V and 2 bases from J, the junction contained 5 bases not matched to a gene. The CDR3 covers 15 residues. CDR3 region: CASSLGDRGNQPQHF. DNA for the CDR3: TGCGCCAGCAGCCTCGGAGACAGGGGCAATCAGCCCCAGCATTTT.

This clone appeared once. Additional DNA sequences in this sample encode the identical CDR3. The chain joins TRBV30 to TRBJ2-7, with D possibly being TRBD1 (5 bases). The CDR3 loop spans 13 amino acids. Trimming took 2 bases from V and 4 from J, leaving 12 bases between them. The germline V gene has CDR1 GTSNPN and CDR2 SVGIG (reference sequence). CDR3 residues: CAWSQGVLYEQYF. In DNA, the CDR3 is TGTGCCTGGAGTCAAGGGGTATTATACGAGCAGTACTTC.

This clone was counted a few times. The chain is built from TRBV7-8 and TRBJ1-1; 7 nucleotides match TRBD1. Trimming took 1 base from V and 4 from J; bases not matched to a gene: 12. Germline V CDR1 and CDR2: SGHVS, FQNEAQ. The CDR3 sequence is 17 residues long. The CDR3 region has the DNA TGTGCCAGCAGCTTAGAGGGGGCAACAGGGATCGGCACTGAAGCTTTCTTT. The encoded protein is CASSLEGATGIGTEAFF. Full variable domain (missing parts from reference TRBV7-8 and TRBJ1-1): GAGVSQSPRYKVAKRGQDVALRCDPISGHVSLFWYQQALGQGPEFLTYFQNEAQLDKSGLPSDRFFAERPEGSVSTLKIQRTQQEDSAVYLCASSLEGATGIGTEAFFGQGTRLTVV.

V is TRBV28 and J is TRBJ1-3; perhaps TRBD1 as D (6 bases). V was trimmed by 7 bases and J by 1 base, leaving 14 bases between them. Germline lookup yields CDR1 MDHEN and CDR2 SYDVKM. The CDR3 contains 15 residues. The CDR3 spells CASKETGLSGNTIYF. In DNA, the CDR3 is TGTGCCAGCAAAGAAACAGGGCTTTCTGGAAACACCATATATTTT.

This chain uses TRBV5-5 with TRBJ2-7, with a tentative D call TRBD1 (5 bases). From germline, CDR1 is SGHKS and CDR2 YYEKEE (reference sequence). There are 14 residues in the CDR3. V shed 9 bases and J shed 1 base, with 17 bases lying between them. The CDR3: CAMGKGLASYEQYF. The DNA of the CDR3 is TGTGCCATGGGGAAGGGGCTGGCGTCCTACGAGCAGTACTTC.

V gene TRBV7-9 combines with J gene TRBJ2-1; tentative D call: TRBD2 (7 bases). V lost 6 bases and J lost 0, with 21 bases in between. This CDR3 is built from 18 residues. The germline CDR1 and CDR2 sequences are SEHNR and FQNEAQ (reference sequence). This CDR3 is CASRGGGSAASSYNEQFF. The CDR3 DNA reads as TGTGCCAGCAGGGGAGGGGGTTCGGCGGCGAGCTCCTACAATGAGCAGTTCTTC.

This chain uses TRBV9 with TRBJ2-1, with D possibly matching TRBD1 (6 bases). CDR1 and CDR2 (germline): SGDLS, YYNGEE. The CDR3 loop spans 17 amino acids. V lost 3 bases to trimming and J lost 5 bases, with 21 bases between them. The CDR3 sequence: CASSDRTERAQDNEQFF. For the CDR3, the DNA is TGTGCCAGCAGCGATCGGACAGAGAGGGCGCAGGACAATGAGCAGTTCTTC.

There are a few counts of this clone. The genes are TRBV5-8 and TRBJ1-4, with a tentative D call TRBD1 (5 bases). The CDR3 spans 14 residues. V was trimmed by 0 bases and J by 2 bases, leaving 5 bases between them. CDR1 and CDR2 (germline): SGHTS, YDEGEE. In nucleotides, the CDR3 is TGTGCCAGCAGCTTGGCAGGGACTAATGAAAAACTGTTTTTT. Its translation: CASSLAGTNEKLFF.

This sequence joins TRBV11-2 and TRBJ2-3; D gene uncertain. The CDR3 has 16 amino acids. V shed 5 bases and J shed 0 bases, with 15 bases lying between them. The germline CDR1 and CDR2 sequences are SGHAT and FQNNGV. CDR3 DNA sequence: TGTGCCAGCAGCCAAGTAAGAGTCACTAGCACAGATACGCAGTATTTT. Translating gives CASSQVRVTSTDTQYF.

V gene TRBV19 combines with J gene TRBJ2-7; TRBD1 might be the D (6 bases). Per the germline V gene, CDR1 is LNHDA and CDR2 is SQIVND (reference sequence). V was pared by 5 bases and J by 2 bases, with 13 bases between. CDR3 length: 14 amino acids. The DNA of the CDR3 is TGTGCCAGTAGTTGGGCAGGGGATCCCTACGAGCAGTACTTC. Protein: CASSWAGDPYEQYF.

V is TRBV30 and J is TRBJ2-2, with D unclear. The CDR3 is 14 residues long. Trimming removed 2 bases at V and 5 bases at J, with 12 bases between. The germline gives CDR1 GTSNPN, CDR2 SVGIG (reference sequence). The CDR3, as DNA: TGTGCCTGGAGTTCCGGACCAGTAACCGGGGAGCTGTTTTTT. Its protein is CAWSSGPVTGELFF.

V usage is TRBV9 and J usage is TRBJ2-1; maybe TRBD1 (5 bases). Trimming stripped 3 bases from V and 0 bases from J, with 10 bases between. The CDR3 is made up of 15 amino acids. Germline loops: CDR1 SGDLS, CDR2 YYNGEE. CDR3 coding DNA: TGTGCCAGCAGCGCAGAGCAGGGCTCCTACAATGAGCAGTTCTTC. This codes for CASSAEQGSYNEQFF.

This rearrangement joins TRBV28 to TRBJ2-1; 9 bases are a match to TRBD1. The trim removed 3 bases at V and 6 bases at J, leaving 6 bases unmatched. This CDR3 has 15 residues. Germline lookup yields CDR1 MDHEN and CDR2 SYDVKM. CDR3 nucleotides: TGTGCCAGCAGTTTGGGGACAGGGTTGGTCAATGAGCAGTTCTTC. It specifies CASSLGTGLVNEQFF.

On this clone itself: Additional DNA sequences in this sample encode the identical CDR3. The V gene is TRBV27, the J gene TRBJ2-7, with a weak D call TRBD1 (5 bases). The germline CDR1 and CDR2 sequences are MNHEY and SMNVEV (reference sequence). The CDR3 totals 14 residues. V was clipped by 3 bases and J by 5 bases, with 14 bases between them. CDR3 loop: CASSFQQGAHEQYF. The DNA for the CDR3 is TGTGCCAGCAGTTTTCAACAAGGGGCCCACGAGCAGTACTTC.

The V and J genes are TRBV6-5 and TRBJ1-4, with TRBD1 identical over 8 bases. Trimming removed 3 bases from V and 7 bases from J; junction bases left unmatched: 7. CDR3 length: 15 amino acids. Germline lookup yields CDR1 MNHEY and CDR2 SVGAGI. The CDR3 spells CASSYLSGGFEKLFF. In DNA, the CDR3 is TGTGCCAGCAGTTATCTATCAGGGGGCTTTGAAAAACTGTTTTTT.

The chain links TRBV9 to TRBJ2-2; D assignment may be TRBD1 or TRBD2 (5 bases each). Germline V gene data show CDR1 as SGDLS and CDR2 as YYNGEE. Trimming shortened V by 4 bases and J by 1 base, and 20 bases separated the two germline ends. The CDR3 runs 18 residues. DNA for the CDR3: TGTGCCAGCAGCTCCGAGCAGGGACCACCTTGGAACACCGGGGAGCTGTTTTTT. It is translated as CASSSEQGPPWNTGELFF.

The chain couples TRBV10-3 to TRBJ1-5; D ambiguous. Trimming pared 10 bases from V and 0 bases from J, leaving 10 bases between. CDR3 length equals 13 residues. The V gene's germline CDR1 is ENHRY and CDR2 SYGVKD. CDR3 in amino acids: CASEPDSNQPQHF. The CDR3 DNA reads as TGTGCCAGCGAACCGGATAGCAATCAGCCCCAGCATTTT.

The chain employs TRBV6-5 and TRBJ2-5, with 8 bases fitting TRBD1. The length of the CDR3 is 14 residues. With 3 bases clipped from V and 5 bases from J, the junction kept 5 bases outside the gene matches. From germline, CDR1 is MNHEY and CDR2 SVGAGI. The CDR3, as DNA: TGTGCCAGCAGTTATCAGGGGGCTAGGGAGACCCAGTACTTC. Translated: CASSYQGARETQYF.

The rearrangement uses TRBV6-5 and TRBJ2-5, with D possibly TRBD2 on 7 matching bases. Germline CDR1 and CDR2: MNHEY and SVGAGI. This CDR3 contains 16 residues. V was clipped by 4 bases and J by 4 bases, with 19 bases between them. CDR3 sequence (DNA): TGTGCCAGCAGTTTTCCGGAGGGAGGGGGGCGAGAGACCCAGTACTTC. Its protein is CASSFPEGGGRETQYF.